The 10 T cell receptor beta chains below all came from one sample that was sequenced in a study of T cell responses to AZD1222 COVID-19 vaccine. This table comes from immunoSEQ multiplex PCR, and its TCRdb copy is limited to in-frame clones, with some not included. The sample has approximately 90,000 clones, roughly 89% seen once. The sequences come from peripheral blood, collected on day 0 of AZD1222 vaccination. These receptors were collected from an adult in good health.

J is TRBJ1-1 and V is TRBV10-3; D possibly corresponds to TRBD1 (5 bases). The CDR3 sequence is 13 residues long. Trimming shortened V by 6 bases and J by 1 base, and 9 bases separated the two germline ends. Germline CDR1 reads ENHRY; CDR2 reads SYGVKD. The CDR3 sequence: CAIRVTENTEAFF. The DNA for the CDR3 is TGTGCCATCAGGGTGACAGAGAACACTGAAGCTTTCTTT.

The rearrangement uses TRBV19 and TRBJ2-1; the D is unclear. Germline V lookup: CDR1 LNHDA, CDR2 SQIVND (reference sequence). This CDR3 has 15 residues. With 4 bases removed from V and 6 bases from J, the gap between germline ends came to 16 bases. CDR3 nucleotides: TGTGCCAGTAGTACGGAGTCGAAGGCGCGCAATGAGCAGTTCTTC. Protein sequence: CASSTESKARNEQFF.

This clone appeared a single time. CDR3 nucleotides: TGTGCCAGCAGCTTACGTCCCCGCGGGGGGGGCGATACGCAGTATTTT. Its translation: CASSLRPRGGGDTQYF. The V call is TRBV11-2, the J call TRBJ2-3; TRBD2 aligns across 9 bases. Germline trimming cut 2 bases from V and 6 bases from J; bases unmatched to any gene: 9. Looked up from germline, CDR1 is SGHAT and CDR2 is FQNNGV. The CDR3 is 16 residues long.

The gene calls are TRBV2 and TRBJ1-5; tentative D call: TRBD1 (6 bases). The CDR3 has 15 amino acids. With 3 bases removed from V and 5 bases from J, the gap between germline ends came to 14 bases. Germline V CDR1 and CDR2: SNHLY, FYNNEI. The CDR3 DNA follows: TGTGCCAGCAGTGAGGCATTAGGGGGGGATCAGCCCCAGCATTTT. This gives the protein CASSEALGGDQPQHF.

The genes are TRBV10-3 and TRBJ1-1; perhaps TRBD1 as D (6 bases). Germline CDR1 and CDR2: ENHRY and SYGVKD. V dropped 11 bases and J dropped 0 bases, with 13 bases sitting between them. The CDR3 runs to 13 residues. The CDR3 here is CASKRDMNTEAFF. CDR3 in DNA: TGTGCCTCGAAGAGGGACATGAACACTGAAGCTTTCTTT.

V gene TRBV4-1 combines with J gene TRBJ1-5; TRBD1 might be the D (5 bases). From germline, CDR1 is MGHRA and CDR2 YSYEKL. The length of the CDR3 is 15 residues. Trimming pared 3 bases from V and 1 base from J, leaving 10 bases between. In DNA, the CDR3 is TGCGCCAGCAGCCAGGGGGTGGGGAGCAATCAGCCCCAGCATTTT. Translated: CASSQGVGSNQPQHF.

The CDR3 DNA reads as TGTGCCAGCAGCTTGCAGACAGGAATGTCCTACGAGCAGTACTTC. This encodes CASSLQTGMSYEQYF. V usage is TRBV5-5 and J usage is TRBJ2-7, with D possibly being TRBD1 (6 bases). Germline CDR1 SGHKS, CDR2 YYEKEE (reference sequence). V was cut by 1 base and J by 1 base, with 12 bases left in between. The CDR3 totals 15 residues.

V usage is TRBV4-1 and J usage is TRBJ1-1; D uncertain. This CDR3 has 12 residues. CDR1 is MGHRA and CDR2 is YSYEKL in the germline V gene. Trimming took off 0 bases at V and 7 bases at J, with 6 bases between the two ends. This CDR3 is CASSQDGSEAFF. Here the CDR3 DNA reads TGCGCCAGCAGCCAAGATGGAAGTGAAGCTTTCTTT.

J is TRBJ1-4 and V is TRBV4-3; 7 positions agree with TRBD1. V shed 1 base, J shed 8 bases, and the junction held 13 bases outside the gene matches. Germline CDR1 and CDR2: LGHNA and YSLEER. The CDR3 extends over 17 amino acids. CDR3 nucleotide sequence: TGCGCCAGCAGCCAAGCCGTCCCGACAGGGCAGGGAGAAAAACTGTTTTTT. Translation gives CASSQAVPTGQGEKLFF.

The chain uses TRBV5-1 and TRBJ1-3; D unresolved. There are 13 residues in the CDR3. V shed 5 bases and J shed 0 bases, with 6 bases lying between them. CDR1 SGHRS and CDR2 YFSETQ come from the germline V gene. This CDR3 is CASSASSGNTIYF. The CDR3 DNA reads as TGCGCCAGCAGTGCGTCCTCTGGAAACACCATATATTTT.